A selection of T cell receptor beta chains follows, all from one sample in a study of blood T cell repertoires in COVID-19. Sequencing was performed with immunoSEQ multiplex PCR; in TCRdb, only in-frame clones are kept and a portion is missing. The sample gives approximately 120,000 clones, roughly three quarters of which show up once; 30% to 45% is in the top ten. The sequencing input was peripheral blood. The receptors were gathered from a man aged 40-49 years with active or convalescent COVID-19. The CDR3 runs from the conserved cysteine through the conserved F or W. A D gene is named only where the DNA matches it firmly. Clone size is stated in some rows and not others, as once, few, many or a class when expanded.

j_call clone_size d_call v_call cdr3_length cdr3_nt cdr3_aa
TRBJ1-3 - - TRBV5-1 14 TGCGCCAGCAGCGTACAGGGATCTGGAAACACCATATATTTT CASSVQGSGNTIYF
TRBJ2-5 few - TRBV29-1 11 TGCAGCGTTGTGCTAGGAGAGACCCAGTACTTC CSVVLGETQYF
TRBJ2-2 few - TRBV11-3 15 TGTGCCAGCAGCTCGGTCCCCTGGGCCGGCGGGGAGCTGTTTTTT CASSSVPWAGGELFF
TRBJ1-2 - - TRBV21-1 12 TGTGCCAGCAGCAGCACGGGCTATGGCTACACCTTC CASSSTGYGYTF
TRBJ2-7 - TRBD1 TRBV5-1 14 TGCGCCAGCAGCTTGGGACAGGGTTACTACGAGCAGTACTTC CASSLGQGYYEQYF
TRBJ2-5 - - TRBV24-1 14 TGTGCCACCAGTGAGACAGACAGCAAAGAGACCCAGTACTTC CATSETDSKETQYF
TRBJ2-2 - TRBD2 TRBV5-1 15 TGCGCCAGCAGTATTCGGACTAGCGGAGACGGGGAGCTGTTTTTT CASSIRTSGDGELFF
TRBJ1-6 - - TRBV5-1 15 TGCGCCAGCAGCCCCAGGGAGGGCGATAGTTCACCCCTCCACTTT CASSPREGDSSPLHF
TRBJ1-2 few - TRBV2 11 TGTGCCAGCAAGGAGAACTATGGCTACACCTTC CASKENYGYTF
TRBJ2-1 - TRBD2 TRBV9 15 TGTGCCAGCAGCGTAGATTGGCGGGAGTATAATGAGCAGTTCTTC CASSVDWREYNEQFF
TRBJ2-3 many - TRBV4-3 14 TGCGCCAGCAGCCAAGATACGGTTTCAGATACGCAGTATTTT CASSQDTVSDTQYF
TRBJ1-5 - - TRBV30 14 TGTGCCTATGCGCGGGGGGATAGCAATCAGCCCCAGCATTTT CAYARGDSNQPQHF
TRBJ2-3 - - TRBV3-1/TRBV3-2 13 TGTGCCAGCAGCCAAGGAGGCACAGATACGCAGTATTTT CASSQGGTDTQYF
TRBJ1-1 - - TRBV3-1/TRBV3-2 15 TGTGCCAGCAGCCAAGGACTCCTGAGAGGCACTGAAGCTTTCTTT CASSQGLLRGTEAFF
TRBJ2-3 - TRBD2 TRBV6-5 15 TGTGCCAGCAGTCAACTAGCGGGGGGGGACGATACGCAGTATTTT CASSQLAGGDDTQYF
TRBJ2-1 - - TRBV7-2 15 TGTGCCAGCAGCTTAGGGTGGAGGGGTGGCAATGAGCAGTTCTTC CASSLGWRGGNEQFF
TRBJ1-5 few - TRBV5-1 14 TGCGCCAGCAGCTTGGAGGGGTCCCATCAGCCCCAGCATTTT CASSLEGSHQPQHF
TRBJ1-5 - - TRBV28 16 TGTGCCAGCAGTTTACACAGAGAGCCTAGCAATCAGCCCCAGCATTTT CASSLHREPSNQPQHF
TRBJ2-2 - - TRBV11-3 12 TGTGCCAGCAGAGCTTCCTCCGGGGAGCTGTTTTTT CASRASSGELFF
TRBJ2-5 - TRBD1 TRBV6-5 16 TGTGCCAGCAGTTACGGGGCCGGGACAGGACCGGAGACCCAGTACTTC CASSYGAGTGPETQYF
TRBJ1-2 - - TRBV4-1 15 TGCGCCAGCAGCGTACAGGAGTACTCTGACTATGGCTACACCTTC CASSVQEYSDYGYTF
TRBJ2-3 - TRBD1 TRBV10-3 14 TGTGCCATCACCAGGGGGTGGGCTACAGATACGCAGTATTTT CAITRGWATDTQYF
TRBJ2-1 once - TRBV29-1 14 TGCAGCGTTGAAGAGCGGGCCTCCTACAATGAGCAGTTCTTC CSVEERASYNEQFF
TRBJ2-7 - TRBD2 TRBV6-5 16 TGTGCCAGCAGTTACTCGTATAGTGGCGGGGGTTCCGAGCAGTACTTC CASSYSYSGGGSEQYF
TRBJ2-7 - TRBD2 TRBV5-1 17 TGCGCCAGCAGCCCGGGACTAGCGGGAGGGTCTCCTTCCGAGCAGTACTTC CASSPGLAGGSPSEQYF
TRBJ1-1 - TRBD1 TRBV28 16 TGTGCCAGCAGTTTCAGTAGCCGGGACAGGGGGCTGATCGCTTTCTTT CASSFSSRDRGLIAFF
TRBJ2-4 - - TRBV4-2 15 TGTGCCAGCAGCCAAGAGTCCTTAGCCAAAAACATTCAGTACTTC CASSQESLAKNIQYF